This is a list of T cell receptor beta chains from one sample in a study of blood T cells in healthy people across ages. TCRdb processed the 5' RACE reads anew with MiXCR; each CDR3 protein has one entry. The table records under 800,000 distinct CDR3 sequences, about 42% of them present only once. Sequencing was carried out using blood. All receptors derive from a woman aged 60-75 years in good health. Each CDR3 is given with its conserved first and last residue. The order of the fields is J gene, V gene, clone size, CDR3 length, D gene, CDR3 protein, CDR3 DNA. D genes are given only for firm matches. Clone size appears in some rows only: once, few, many, or a class for an expanded clone.

>TRBJ2-1|TRBV15|few|15|TRBD1
CATSSQTGSYNEQFF
TGTGCCACCAGCTCACAGACAGGGTCCTACAATGAGCAGTTCTTC
>TRBJ2-1|TRBV7-2|few|14|TRBD1
CATSGQGTYNEQFF
TGTGCCACCAGCGGACAGGGAACGTACAATGAGCAGTTCTTC
>TRBJ2-7|TRBV18|.|14|.
CASSPNGGPYEQYF
TGTGCCAGCTCACCAAACGGGGGACCCTACGAGCAGTACTTC
>TRBJ2-7|TRBV28|.|16|TRBD2
CASSPKEGLGSYEQYF
TGTGCCAGCAGCCCCAAAGAGGGACTAGGCTCCTACGAGCAGTACTTC
>TRBJ2-1|TRBV6-2/TRBV6-3|.|15|.
CASSLLMGSYNEQFF
TGTGCCAGCAGTTTATTGATGGGCTCCTACAATGAGCAGTTCTTC
>TRBJ2-3|TRBV20-1|.|13|.
CSARPVQLHTQYF
TGCAGTGCCCGACCTGTTCAGCTGCATACGCAGTATTTT
>TRBJ1-2|TRBV9|few|18|TRBD1
CASSVFSQSGTGGSGYTF
TGTGCCAGCAGCGTATTCTCGCAATCCGGGACAGGGGGTTCTGGCTACACCTTC
>TRBJ2-5|TRBV5-1|few|15|.
CASSLASPGKSEQYF
TGCGCCAGCAGCTTGGCCTCCCCGGGGAAGTCTGAGCAGTACTTC
>TRBJ1-6|TRBV5-1|.|15|.
CASSFTGSGNSPLHF
TGCGCCAGCAGCTTTACAGGGTCCGGTAATTCACCCCTCCACTTT
>TRBJ2-7|TRBV3-1|.|14|TRBD2
CASGSGQGSYEQYF
TGTGCCAGCGGTAGCGGGCAGGGAAGCTACGAGCAGTACTTC
>TRBJ1-4|TRBV7-6|few|13|.
CASRGPDLGKLFF
TGTGCCAGCAGAGGTCCCGATCTGGGAAAACTGTTTTTT
>TRBJ1-1|TRBV10-3|.|14|.
CAISLGKGNTEAFF
TGTGCCATCAGTTTGGGAAAAGGTAACACTGAAGCTTTCTTT
>TRBJ1-6|TRBV27|few|13|.
CASSFDPNSPLHF
TGTGCCAGCAGTTTTGATCCTAATTCACCCCTCCACTTT
>TRBJ1-2|TRBV30|.|13|.
CAWSVPPNYGYTF
TGTGCCTGGAGTGTACCTCCTAACTATGGCTACACCTTC
>TRBJ2-1|TRBV7-2|.|14|.
CASRSVPTGNEQFF
TGTGCCAGCAGGTCAGTCCCCACGGGGAATGAGCAGTTCTTC
>TRBJ2-7|TRBV12-3/TRBV12-4|.|15|TRBD1
CASSYRGRESYEQYF
TGTGCCAGCAGCTACAGGGGGCGCGAATCCTACGAGCAGTACTTC
>TRBJ1-1|TRBV12-3/TRBV12-4|.|13|.
CASSRKENTEAFF
TGTGCCAGCAGCCGGAAGGAAAACACTGAAGCTTTCTTT
>TRBJ2-5|TRBV30|.|13|.
CAWSVDSLDEQYF
TGTGCCTGGAGTGTGGACTCCTTGGATGAGCAGTACTTC
>TRBJ2-7|TRBV29-1|few|14|.
CSVEASAGSNEQYF
TGCAGCGTTGAGGCGTCGGCAGGGTCCAATGAGCAGTACTTC
>TRBJ2-7|TRBV10-3|.|13|.
CAISSSTSYEQYF
TGTGCCATCAGCTCATCGACCTCCTACGAGCAGTACTTC
>TRBJ2-3|TRBV20-1|once|11|.
CSPPKRDSQYF
TGCAGTCCCCCTAAGCGTGATTCGCAGTATTTT
>TRBJ2-1|TRBV7-6|.|12|.
CASRSGRNEQFF
TGTGCCAGCAGAAGCGGCCGAAATGAGCAGTTCTTC
>TRBJ2-1|TRBV7-2|.|14|.
CASSTPGYQETQFF
TGTGCCAGCAGCACACCGGGCTACCAAGAGACCCAGTTCTTC
>TRBJ2-2|TRBV20-1|.|16|.
CSAKAGRGANTGELFF
TGCAGTGCTAAAGCGGGTCGCGGCGCGAACACCGGGGAGCTGTTTTTT
>TRBJ1-2|TRBV20-1|.|12|.
CRATGNSYGCTF
.
>TRBJ1-5|TRBV4-3|.|15|TRBD1
CASSAWTGEGQPQHF
TGCGCCAGCAGCGCTTGGACAGGAGAGGGTCAGCCCCAGCATTTT
>TRBJ2-1|TRBV4-3|.|13|.
CASSQLRYNEQFF
TGCGCCAGCAGCCAGTTGCGATACAATGAGCAGTTCTTC
>TRBJ2-7|TRBV15|.|16|.
CATSTPKSVSSYEQYF
TGTGCCACCAGCACCCCGAAGTCAGTGAGCTCCTACGAGCAGTACTTC
>TRBJ1-2|TRBV6-1|few|16|.
CASIQRPGPSGYGYTF
TGTGCCAGCATCCAGAGACCGGGACCATCGGGCTATGGCTACACCTTC
>TRBJ2-3|TRBV5-5|.|16|TRBD2
CASSLGVSGGTDTQYF
TGTGCCAGCAGCTTGGGGGTTAGCGGGGGAACAGATACGCAGTATTTT
>TRBJ1-5|TRBV7-9|.|13|.
CASSDDGDQPQHF
TGTGCCAGCAGCGATGACGGGGATCAGCCCCAGCATTTT
>TRBJ2-7|TRBV12-3/TRBV12-4|.|14|TRBD1
CASSFTGQGGEQYF
TGTGCCAGCAGTTTCACTGGACAGGGGGGCGAGCAGTACTTC
>TRBJ2-1|TRBV20-1|.|16|TRBD2
CSATAHLAAGGNEQFF
TGCAGTGCAACAGCTCATTTAGCGGCGGGGGGAAATGAGCAGTTCTTC
>TRBJ2-5|TRBV27|few|13|TRBD2
CASSPRTSETQYF
TGTGCCAGCAGTCCTAGGACTAGCGAGACCCAGTACTTC
>TRBJ1-2|TRBV2|few|12|.
CASNQGGYGYTF
TGTGCCAGCAATCAAGGAGGCTATGGCTACACCTTC
>TRBJ1-1|TRBV27|few|14|.
CASSLEPGRAEAFF
TGTGCCAGCAGTTTAGAGCCGGGAAGAGCTGAAGCTTTCTTT
>TRBJ2-5|TRBV20-1|.|13|.
CSARGGSDETQYF
TGCAGTGCTAGAGGCGGATCTGACGAGACCCAGTACTTC
>TRBJ2-1|TRBV28|.|12|.
CASSYPYNEQFF
TGTGCCAGCAGTTACCCTTACAATGAGCAGTTCTTC
>TRBJ1-6|TRBV20-1|few|14|.
CSATRGNGNSPLHF
TGCAGTGCTACTAGGGGGAACGGCAATTCACCCCTCCACTTT
>TRBJ2-7|TRBV2|few|16|.
CASLVTVQAGTYEQYF
TGTGCCAGCTTAGTAACGGTTCAAGCAGGGACCTACGAGCAGTACTTC
>TRBJ2-1|TRBV20-1|.|12|.
CSASWNYNEQFF
TGCAGTGCTAGCTGGAACTACAATGAGCAGTTCTTC
>TRBJ2-7|TRBV5-1|.|14|.
CASSLIADSYEQYF
TGCGCCAGCAGCTTGATAGCGGACTCCTACGAGCAGTACTTC
>TRBJ1-6|TRBV5-1|.|16|.
CASSLAVSGEGSPLHF
TGCGCCAGCAGCTTGGCCGTATCGGGGGAAGGATCACCCCTCCACTTT
>TRBJ2-7|TRBV3-1|.|20|.
CASSPSHLDWTKSITYEQYF
TGTGCCAGCAGCCCGTCGCACCTGGACTGGACCAAATCGATTACCTACGAGCAGTACTTC